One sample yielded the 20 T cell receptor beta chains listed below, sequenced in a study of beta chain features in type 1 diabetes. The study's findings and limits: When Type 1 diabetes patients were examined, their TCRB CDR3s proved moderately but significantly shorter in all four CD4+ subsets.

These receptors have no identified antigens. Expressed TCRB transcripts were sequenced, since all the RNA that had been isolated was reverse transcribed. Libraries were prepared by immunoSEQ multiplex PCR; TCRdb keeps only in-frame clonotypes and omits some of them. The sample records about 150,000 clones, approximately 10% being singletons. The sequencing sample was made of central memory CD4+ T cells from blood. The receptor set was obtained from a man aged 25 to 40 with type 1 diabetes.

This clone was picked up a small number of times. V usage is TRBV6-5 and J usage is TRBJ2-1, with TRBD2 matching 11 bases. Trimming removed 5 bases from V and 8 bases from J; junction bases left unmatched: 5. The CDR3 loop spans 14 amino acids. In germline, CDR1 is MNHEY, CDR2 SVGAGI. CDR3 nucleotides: TGTGCCAGCAGTACTAGCGGGAGCCCCCATGAGCAGTTCTTC. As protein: CASSTSGSPHEQFF.

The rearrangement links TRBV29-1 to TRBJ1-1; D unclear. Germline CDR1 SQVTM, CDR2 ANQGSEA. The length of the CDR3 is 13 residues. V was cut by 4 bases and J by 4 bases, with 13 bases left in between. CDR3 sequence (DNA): TGCAGCGTTGGGTCGGGTGACGGCACTGAAGCTTTCTTT. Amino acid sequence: CSVGSGDGTEAFF.

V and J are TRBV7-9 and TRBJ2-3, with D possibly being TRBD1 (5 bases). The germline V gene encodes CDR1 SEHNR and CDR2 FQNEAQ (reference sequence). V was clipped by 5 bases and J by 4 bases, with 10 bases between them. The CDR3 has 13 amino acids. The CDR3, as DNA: TGTGCCAGCAGCCCCCCAGGGTCAGATACGCAGTATTTT. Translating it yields CASSPPGSDTQYF.

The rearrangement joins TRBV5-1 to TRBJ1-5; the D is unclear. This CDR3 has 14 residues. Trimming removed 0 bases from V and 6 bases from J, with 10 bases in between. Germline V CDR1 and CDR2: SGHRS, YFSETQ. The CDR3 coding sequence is TGCGCCAGCAGCTTGGCTGAGGGAAGTCAGCCCCAGCATTTT. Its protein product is CASSLAEGSQPQHF.

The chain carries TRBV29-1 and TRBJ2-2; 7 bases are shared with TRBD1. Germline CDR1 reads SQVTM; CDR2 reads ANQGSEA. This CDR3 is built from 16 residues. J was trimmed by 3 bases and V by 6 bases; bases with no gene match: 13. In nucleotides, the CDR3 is TGCAGCGTCACTGCTTCCGGGACAGAATACACCGGGGAGCTGTTTTTT. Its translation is CSVTASGTEYTGELFF.

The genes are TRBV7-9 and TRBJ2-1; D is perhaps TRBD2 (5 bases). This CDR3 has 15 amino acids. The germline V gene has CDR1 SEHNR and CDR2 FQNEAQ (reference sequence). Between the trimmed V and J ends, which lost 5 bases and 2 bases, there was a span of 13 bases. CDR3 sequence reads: CASSPRGSAYNEQFF. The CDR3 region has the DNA TGTGCCAGCAGCCCCCGAGGTAGCGCCTACAATGAGCAGTTCTTC.

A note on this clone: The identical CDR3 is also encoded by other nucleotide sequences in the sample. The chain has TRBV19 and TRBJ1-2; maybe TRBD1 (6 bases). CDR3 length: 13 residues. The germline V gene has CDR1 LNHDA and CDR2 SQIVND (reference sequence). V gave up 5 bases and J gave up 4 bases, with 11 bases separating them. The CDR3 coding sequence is TGTGCCAGTAGTCGGGGACAATTCTATGGCTACACCTTC. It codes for CASSRGQFYGYTF. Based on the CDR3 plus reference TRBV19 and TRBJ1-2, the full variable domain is DGGITQSPKYLFRKEGQNVTLSCEQNLNHDAMYWYRQDPGQGLRLIYYSQIVNDFQKGDIAEGYSVSREKKESFPLTVTSAQKNPTAFYLCASSRGQFYGYTFGSGTRLTVV.

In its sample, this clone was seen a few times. The DNA of the CDR3 is TGTGCCAGCAGGCGCGGCGGGAGCCTTTCAGAGACCCAGTACTTC. Amino acids: CASRRGGSLSETQYF. The chain has TRBV6-5 and TRBJ2-5, with TRBD2 identical over 7 bases. Germline CDR1 reads MNHEY; CDR2 reads SVGAGI. The V segment lost 6 bases and the J segment 4 bases; nucleotides outside the gene matches: 11. The CDR3 has 15 residues.

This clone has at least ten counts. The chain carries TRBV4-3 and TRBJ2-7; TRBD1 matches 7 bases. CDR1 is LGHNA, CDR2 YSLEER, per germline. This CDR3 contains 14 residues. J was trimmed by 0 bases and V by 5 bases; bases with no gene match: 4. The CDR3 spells CASSRQGSSYEQYF. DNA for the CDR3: TGCGCCAGCAGCAGACAGGGAAGCTCCTACGAGCAGTACTTC.

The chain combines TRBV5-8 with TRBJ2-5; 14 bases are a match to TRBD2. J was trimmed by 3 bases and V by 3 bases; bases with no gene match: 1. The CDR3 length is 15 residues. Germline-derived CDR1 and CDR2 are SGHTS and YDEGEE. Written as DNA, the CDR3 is TGTGCCAGCAGCTGGGGACTAGCGGGAGAAGAGACCCAGTACTTC. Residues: CASSWGLAGEETQYF.

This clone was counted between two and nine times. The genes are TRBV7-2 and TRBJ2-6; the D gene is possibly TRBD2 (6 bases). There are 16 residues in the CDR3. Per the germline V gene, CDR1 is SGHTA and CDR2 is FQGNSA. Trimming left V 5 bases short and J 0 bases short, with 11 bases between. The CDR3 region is CASSGGATSGANVLTF. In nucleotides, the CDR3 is TGTGCCAGCAGCGGAGGGGCCACCTCTGGGGCCAACGTCCTGACTTTC.

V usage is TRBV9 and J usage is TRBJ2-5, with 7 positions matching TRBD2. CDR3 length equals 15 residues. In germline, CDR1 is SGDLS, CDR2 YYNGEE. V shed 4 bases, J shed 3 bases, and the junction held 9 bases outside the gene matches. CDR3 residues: CASSLGLERKETQYF. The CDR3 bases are TGTGCCAGCAGCCTAGGACTAGAAAGGAAAGAGACCCAGTACTTC.

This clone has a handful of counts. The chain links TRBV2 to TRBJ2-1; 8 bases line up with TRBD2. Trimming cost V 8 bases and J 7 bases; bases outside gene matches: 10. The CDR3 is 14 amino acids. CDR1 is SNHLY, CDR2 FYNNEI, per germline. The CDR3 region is CASSTSGRKNEQFF. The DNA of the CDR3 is TGTGCCAGCTCAACTAGCGGTCGGAAAAATGAGCAGTTCTTC.

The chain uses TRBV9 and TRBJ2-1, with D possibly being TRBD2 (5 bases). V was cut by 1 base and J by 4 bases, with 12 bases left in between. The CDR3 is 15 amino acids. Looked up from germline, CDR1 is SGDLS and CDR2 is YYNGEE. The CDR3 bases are TGTGCCAGCAGCGTACTGGCGGGCTCATACAATGAGCAGTTCTTC. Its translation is CASSVLAGSYNEQFF. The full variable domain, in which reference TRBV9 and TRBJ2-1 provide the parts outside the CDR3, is DSGVTQTPKHLITATGQRVTLRCSPRSGDLSVYWYQQSLDQGLQFLIQYYNGEERAKGNILERFSAQQFPDLHSELNLSSLELGDSALYFCASSVLAGSYNEQFFGPGTRLTVL.

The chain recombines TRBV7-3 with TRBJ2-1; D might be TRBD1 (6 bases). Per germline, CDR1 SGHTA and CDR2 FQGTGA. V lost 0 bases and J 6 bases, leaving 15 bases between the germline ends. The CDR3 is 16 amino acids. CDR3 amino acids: CASSLTLLQGINEQFF. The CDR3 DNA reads TGTGCCAGCAGCTTAACCCTTTTACAGGGTATCAATGAGCAGTTCTTC.

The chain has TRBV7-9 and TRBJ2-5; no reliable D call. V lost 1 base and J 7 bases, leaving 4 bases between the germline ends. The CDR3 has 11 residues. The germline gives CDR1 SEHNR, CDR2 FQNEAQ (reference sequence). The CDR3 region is CASSLEPTQYF. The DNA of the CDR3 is TGTGCCAGCAGCTTAGAGCCGACCCAGTACTTC.

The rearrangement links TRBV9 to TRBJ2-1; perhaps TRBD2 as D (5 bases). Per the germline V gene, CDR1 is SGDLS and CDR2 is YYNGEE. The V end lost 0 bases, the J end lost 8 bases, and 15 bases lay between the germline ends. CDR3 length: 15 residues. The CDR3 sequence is CASSVGLAGKDEQFF. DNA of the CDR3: TGTGCCAGCAGCGTAGGGCTAGCTGGGAAGGATGAGCAGTTCTTC. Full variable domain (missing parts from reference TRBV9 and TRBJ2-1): DSGVTQTPKHLITATGQRVTLRCSPRSGDLSVYWYQQSLDQGLQFLIQYYNGEERAKGNILERFSAQQFPDLHSELNLSSLELGDSALYFCASSVGLAGKDEQFFGPGTRLTVL.

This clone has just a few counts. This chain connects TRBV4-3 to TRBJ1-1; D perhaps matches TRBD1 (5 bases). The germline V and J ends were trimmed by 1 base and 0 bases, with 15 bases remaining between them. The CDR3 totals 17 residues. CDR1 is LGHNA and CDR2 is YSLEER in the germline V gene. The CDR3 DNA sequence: TGCGCCAGCAGCCAAGTCTTGGACACCGAAATGAACACTGAAGCTTTCTTT. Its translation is CASSQVLDTEMNTEAFF.

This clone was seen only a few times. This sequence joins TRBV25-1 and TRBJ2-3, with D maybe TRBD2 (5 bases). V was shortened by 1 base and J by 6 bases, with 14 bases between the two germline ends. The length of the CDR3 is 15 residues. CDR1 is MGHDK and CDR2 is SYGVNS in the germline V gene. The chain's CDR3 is CASSEFVGSPDTQYF. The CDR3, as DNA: TGTGCCAGCAGTGAATTTGTAGGGAGCCCGGATACGCAGTATTTT.

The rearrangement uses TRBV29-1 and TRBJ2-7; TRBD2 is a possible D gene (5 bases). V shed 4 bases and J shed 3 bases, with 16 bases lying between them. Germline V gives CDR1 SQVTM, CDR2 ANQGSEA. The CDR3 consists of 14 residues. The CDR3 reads CSVVVGSVSYEQYF. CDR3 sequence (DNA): TGCAGCGTTGTGGTTGGTAGCGTAAGCTACGAGCAGTACTTC.